This T cell receptor beta chain was documented in a study of a mutant IDH1 vaccine in newly diagnosed glioma. Study-level information: Earlier treatment was radiotherapy, temozolomide, or both, with most getting both.

This clone was seen a handful of times. TCRdb's copy holds only in-frame clones and misses some; the assay was immunoSEQ multiplex PCR. The sample carries about 32,000 clones, roughly 87% recorded once. Germline V CDR1 and CDR2: MNHEY, SMNVEV (reference sequence). The CDR3 extends over 16 amino acids. Trimming removed 1 base from V and 4 bases from J; junction bases left unmatched: 6. Regarding time point: baseline, week 1 (first vaccination visit). Treatment given: pre-vaccination baseline after standard-of-care therapy. New WHO grade 3 or 4 astrocytomas that were IDH1-mutant and ATRX-lost had been found in donors.

The J gene is TRBJ1-1, the V gene TRBV27; TRBD1 agrees at 10 bases. The sample here was PBMCs, taken from a glioma patient treated with radiotherapy, temozolomide or both. The sequence was obtained from a man aged 30 to 39 with glioma. In DNA, the CDR3 is TGTGCCAGCAGTTTATTAGGACAGGGGGTCGTCACTGAAGCTTTCTTT. Translated: CASSLLGQGVVTEAFF.